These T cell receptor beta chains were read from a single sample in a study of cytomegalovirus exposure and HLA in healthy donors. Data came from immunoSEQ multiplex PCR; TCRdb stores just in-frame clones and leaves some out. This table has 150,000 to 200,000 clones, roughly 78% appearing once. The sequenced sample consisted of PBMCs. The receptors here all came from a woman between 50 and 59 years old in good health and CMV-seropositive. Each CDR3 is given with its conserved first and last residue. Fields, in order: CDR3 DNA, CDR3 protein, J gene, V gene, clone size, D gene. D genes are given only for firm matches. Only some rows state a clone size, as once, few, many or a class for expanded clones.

cdr3_nt: TGTGCCAGCAGCTTCCTCCGCGGCACCATATATTTT; cdr3_aa: CASSFLRGTIYF; j_call: TRBJ1-3; v_call: TRBV9; clone_size: NA; d_call: NA
cdr3_nt: TGCGCCAGCAGCTCCGTGGCGGGTGTGGGATATTCACCCCTCCACTTT; cdr3_aa: CASSSVAGVGYSPLHF; j_call: TRBJ1-6; v_call: TRBV5-1; clone_size: few; d_call: NA
cdr3_nt: TGTGCCAGCAGTGGGAGATTCTATGGCTACACCTTC; cdr3_aa: CASSGRFYGYTF; j_call: TRBJ1-2; v_call: TRBV6-1; clone_size: once; d_call: NA
cdr3_nt: TGTGCCACCAGCTACCAACAGGGGGACTATGGCTACACCTTC; cdr3_aa: CATSYQQGDYGYTF; j_call: TRBJ1-2; v_call: TRBV15; clone_size: NA; d_call: TRBD1
cdr3_nt: TGTGCCAAGACTAGCGGGGTAGACACCGGGGAGCTGTTTTTT; cdr3_aa: CAKTSGVDTGELFF; j_call: TRBJ2-2; v_call: TRBV2; clone_size: few; d_call: TRBD2
cdr3_nt: TGTGCCAGCAGCCTCCGGGGGGTGGCGATAGGTTCACCCCTCCACTTT; cdr3_aa: CASSLRGVAIGSPLHF; j_call: TRBJ1-6; v_call: TRBV7-2; clone_size: NA; d_call: NA
cdr3_nt: TGTGCCACCAGCACCAGTGGCGGGGAGCTGTTTTTT; cdr3_aa: CATSTSGGELFF; j_call: TRBJ2-2; v_call: TRBV15; clone_size: NA; d_call: NA
cdr3_nt: TGCGGAATACTAGCAGCCTACGAGCAGTACTTC; cdr3_aa: CGILAAYEQYF; j_call: TRBJ2-7; v_call: TRBV20-1; clone_size: NA; d_call: NA
cdr3_nt: TGTGCCAGTAGTACTTCCCGAGGCTACGAGCAGTACTTC; cdr3_aa: CASSTSRGYEQYF; j_call: TRBJ2-7; v_call: TRBV19; clone_size: NA; d_call: NA
cdr3_nt: TGTGCCAGCTTCACAAAGAACACTGAAGCTTTCTTT; cdr3_aa: CASFTKNTEAFF; j_call: TRBJ1-1; v_call: TRBV2; clone_size: NA; d_call: NA
cdr3_nt: TGCGCCAGCAGCCAAGACTCGACAGGGACTGAAGCTTTCTTT; cdr3_aa: CASSQDSTGTEAFF; j_call: TRBJ1-1; v_call: TRBV4-3; clone_size: few; d_call: TRBD1
cdr3_nt: TGTGCCAGCTCACCACCGGGAGGTTACCAAGAGACCCAGTACTTC; cdr3_aa: CASSPPGGYQETQYF; j_call: TRBJ2-5; v_call: TRBV18; clone_size: NA; d_call: NA
cdr3_nt: TGCAGCGTCCCAACGGGGGCTGAAGCTTTCTTT; cdr3_aa: CSVPTGAEAFF; j_call: TRBJ1-1; v_call: TRBV29-1; clone_size: NA; d_call: NA
cdr3_nt: TGTGCCACCAGCAGAGATTCCGGGGGGAGCTCCTATAATTCACCCCTCCACTTT; cdr3_aa: CATSRDSGGSSYNSPLHF; j_call: TRBJ1-6; v_call: TRBV15; clone_size: NA; d_call: NA
cdr3_nt: TGTGCCAGCAGCCCCCGACAGGGTTGGACGTCCTATTCTGGCTACACCTTC; cdr3_aa: CASSPRQGWTSYSGYTF; j_call: TRBJ1-2; v_call: TRBV7-2; clone_size: NA; d_call: TRBD1
cdr3_nt: TGTTCCAGCAGCTTCGTGAGCTCCTACAATGAGCAGTTCTTC; cdr3_aa: CSSSFVSSYNEQFF; j_call: TRBJ2-1; v_call: TRBV7-9; clone_size: NA; d_call: NA